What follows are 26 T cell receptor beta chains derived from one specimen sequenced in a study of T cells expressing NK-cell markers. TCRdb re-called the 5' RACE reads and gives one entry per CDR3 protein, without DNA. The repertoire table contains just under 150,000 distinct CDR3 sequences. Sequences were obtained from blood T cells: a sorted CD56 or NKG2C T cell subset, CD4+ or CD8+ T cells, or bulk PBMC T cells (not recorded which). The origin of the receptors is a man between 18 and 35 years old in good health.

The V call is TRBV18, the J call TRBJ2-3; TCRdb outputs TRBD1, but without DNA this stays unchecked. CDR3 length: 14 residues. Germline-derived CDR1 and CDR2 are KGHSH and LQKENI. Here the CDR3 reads CASSDTGSTDTQYF.

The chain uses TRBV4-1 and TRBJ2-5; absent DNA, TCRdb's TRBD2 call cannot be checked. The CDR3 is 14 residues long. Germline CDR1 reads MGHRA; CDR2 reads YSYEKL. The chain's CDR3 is CASSQGTSGMSQYF.

CDR3 region: CASSLKTSGSTDTQYF. The chain links TRBV5-5 to TRBJ2-3; TCRdb's D call, TRBD2, is unchecked because there is no DNA. Germline V gene data show CDR1 as SGHKS and CDR2 as YYEKEE (reference sequence). CDR3 size: 16 residues.

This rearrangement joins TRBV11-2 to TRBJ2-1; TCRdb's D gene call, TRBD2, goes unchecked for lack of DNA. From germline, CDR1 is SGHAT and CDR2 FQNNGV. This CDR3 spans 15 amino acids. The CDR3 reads CASSSPGLALNEQFF.

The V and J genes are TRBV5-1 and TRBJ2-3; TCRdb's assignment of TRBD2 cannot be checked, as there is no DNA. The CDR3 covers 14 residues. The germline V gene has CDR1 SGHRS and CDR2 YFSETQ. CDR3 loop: CASKKTSGTDTQYF.

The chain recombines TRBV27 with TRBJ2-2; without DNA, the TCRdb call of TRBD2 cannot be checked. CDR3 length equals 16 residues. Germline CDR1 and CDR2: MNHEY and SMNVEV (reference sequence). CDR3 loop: CASSLISPGDTGELFF.

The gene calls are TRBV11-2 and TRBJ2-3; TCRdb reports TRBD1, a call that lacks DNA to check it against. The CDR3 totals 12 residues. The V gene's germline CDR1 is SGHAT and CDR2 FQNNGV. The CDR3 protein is CASSSRADTQYF.

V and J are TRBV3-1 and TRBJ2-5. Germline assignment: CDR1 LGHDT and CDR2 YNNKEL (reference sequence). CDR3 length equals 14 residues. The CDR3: CASSQDAHQETQYF.

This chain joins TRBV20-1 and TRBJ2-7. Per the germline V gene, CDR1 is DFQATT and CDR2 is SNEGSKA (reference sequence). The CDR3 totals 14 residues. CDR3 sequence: CSARSGIGAYEQYF.

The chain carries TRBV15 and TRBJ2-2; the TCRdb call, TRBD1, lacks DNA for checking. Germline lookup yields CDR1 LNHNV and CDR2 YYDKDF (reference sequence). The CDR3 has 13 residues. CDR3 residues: CATETGGARELFF.

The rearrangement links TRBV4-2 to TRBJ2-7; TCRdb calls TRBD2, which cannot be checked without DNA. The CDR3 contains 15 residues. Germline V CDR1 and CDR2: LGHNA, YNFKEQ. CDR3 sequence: CASSQDPGGEHEQYF.

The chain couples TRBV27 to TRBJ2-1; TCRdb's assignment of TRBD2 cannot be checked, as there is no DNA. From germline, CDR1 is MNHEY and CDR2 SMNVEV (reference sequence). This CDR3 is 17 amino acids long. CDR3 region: CASSSPGPGGPRNEQFF.

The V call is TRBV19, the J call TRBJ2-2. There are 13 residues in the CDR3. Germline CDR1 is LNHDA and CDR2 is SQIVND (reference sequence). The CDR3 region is CASSTAHGGELFF.

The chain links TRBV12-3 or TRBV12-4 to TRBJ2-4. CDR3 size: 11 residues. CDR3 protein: CASSSNQLQYF.

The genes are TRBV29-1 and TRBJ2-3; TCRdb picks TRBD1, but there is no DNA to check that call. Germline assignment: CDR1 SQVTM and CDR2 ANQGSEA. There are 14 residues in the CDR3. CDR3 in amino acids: CSVESGGNTDTQYF.

Here the CDR3 reads CASSQDKDLRTFEQFF. The chain combines TRBV4-2 with TRBJ2-1; lacking DNA, the TRBD2 call made by TCRdb goes unchecked. The CDR3 covers 16 residues. The germline CDR1 and CDR2 sequences are LGHNA and YNFKEQ.

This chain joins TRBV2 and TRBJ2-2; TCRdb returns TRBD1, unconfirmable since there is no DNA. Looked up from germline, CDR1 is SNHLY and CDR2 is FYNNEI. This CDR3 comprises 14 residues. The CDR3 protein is CASSVLGQPGELFF.

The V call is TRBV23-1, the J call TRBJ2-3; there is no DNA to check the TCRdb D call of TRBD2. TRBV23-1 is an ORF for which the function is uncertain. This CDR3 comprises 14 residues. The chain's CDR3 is CASSQLRADDTQYF.

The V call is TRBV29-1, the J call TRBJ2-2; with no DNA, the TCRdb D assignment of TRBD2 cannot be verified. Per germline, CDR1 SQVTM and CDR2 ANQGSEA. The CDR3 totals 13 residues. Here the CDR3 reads CSGLAVSTGELFF.

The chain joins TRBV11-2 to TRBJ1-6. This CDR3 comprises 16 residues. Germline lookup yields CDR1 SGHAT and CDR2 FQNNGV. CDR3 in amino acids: CASSLDAGQYNSALHF.

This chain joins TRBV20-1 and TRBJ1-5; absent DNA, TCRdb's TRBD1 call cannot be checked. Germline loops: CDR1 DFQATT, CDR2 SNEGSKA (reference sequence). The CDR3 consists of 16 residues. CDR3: CSASGPGTGPDQPQHF.

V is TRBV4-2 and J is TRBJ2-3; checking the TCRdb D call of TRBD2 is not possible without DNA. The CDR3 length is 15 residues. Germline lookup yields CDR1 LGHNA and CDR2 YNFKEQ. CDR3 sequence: CASSPEGRETDTQYF.

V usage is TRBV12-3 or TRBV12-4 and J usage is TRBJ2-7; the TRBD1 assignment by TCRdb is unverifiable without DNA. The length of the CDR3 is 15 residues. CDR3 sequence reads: CASSLADRASYEQYF.

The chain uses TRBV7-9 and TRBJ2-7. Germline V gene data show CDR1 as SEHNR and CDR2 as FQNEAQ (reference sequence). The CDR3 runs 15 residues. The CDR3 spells CASSLGPLSSYEQYF. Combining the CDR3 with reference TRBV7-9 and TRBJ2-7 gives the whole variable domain DTGVSQNPRHKITKRGQNVTFRCDPISEHNRLYWYRQTLGQGPEFLTYFQNEAQLEKSRLLSDRFSAERPKGSFSTLEIQRTEQGDSAMYLCASSLGPLSSYEQYFGPGTRLTVT.

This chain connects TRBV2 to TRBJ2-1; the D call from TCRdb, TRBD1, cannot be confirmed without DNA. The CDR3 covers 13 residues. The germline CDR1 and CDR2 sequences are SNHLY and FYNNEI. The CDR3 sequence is CASSSGGGNEQFF.

CDR3 protein: CASSIRTSGTYNEQFF. V gene TRBV19 combines with J gene TRBJ2-1; TCRdb designates TRBD2, a call that cannot be tested without DNA. The germline V gene encodes CDR1 LNHDA and CDR2 SQIVND (reference sequence). The CDR3 consists of 16 residues.